Sequencing of this T cell receptor (beta chain) was carried out in a study of identical twins. TCRdb reprocessed the 5' RACE reads with MiXCR, giving one entry per CDR3 protein. The table includes about 700,000 distinct CDR3 sequences, around 8.3% detected once. V shed 4 bases and J 4 bases; nucleotides not matched to a gene: 14. The CDR3 contains 17 residues. Germline V lookup: CDR1 SGDLS, CDR2 YYNGEE. A further study also used this sample, focusing on yellow fever vaccine responses in identical twins.

The sequenced sample was PBMCs. The clonotype originates from a woman younger than 30 in good health. The rearrangement uses TRBV9 and TRBJ2-1, with 7 bases aligning to TRBD2. The CDR3 coding sequence is TGTGCCAGCAGCCCCACTCGGTGGGGGGGGTGGTACAATGAGCAGTTCTTC. Protein product: CASSPTRWGGWYNEQFF.